This entry lists 25 T cell receptor beta chains sequenced from one sample in a study of cytomegalovirus exposure and HLA in healthy donors. Researchers ran the PCR with 60 Vbeta and 13 Jbeta primers. The protocol was immunoSEQ multiplex PCR, while the TCRdb copy is restricted to in-frame clones and leaves out a portion. The sample shows around 140,000 clones, and about 2.2% sits with its ten largest clones. Input material: PBMCs. These receptors were taken from a woman aged 18-35 years in good health and CMV-seronegative.

The rearrangement uses TRBV11-2 and TRBJ2-5, with 11 bases aligning to TRBD2. V lost 5 bases, J lost 3 bases, and 5 bases stayed unmatched. From germline, CDR1 is SGHAT and CDR2 FQNNGV. The CDR3 consists of 15 residues. CDR3 sequence (DNA): TGTGCCAGCAGCGCGGGACTAGCGGTGAAAGAGACCCAGTACTTC. It is translated as CASSAGLAVKETQYF.

The V and J genes are TRBV5-1 and TRBJ2-5; TRBD2 matches at 8 bases. Per germline, CDR1 SGHRS and CDR2 YFSETQ. The CDR3 runs 17 residues. V shed 0 bases, J shed 0 bases, and the junction held 7 bases outside the gene matches. The CDR3 coding sequence is TGCGCCAGCAGCTTGGGTAGCAGCGGGAGAGACCAAGAGACCCAGTACTTC. Protein: CASSLGSSGRDQETQYF.

The chain has TRBV10-3 and TRBJ2-5, with 12 bases fitting TRBD1. V lost 9 bases, J lost 4 bases, and 0 bases stayed unmatched. This CDR3 contains 12 residues. Germline CDR1 is ENHRY and CDR2 is SYGVKD. The CDR3 reads CAMGQGAETQYF. The CDR3 DNA is TGTGCCATGGGACAGGGGGCAGAGACCCAGTACTTC.

The V gene is TRBV6-1, the J gene TRBJ1-6, with unresolved D. V was clipped by 3 bases and J by 5 bases, with 8 bases between them. The CDR3 consists of 14 residues. CDR1 and CDR2 from the germline V gene are MNHNS and SASEGT. In DNA form, the CDR3 reads TGTGCCAGCAGTGACGAGCAGGATAATTCACCCCTCCACTTT. Encoded protein: CASSDEQDNSPLHF.

The chain carries TRBV28 and TRBJ2-2; possible D gene TRBD2, 6 bases. From germline, CDR1 is MDHEN and CDR2 SYDVKM. The V end lost 3 bases, the J end lost 6 bases, and 14 bases lay between the germline ends. The CDR3 runs 15 residues. As DNA, the CDR3 is TGTGCCAGCAGTTTGGGACGTTGGGGGGCCGGGGAGCTGTTTTTT. Its protein is CASSLGRWGAGELFF.

The V call is TRBV6-5, the J call TRBJ2-4; D may be TRBD2 (5 bases). V lost 0 bases and J 8 bases, leaving 11 bases between the germline ends. Germline CDR1 reads MNHEY; CDR2 reads SVGAGI. The CDR3 is 14 amino acids. The CDR3: CASSYSRGLDIQYF. CDR3 DNA: TGTGCCAGCAGTTACTCGAGAGGGTTGGACATTCAGTACTTC.

The CDR3 spells CASSRGLAARGSTDTQYF. As DNA, the CDR3 is TGTGCCAGCTCACGCGGACTAGCGGCCCGAGGAAGCACAGATACGCAGTATTTT. V is TRBV18 and J is TRBJ2-3; 10 bases fit TRBD2. Unmatched junction bases numbered 10, after V lost 4 bases and J lost 0 bases. The CDR3 loop spans 18 amino acids. The V gene's germline CDR1 is KGHSH and CDR2 LQKENI.

This chain connects TRBV7-2 to TRBJ2-2; unclear D gene. Germline V gene sequence: CDR1 SGHTA, CDR2 FQGNSA. The CDR3 spans 16 residues. Trimming removed 0 bases at V and 1 base at J, with 9 bases between. CDR3 bases: TGTGCCAGCAGCTTAGCAGGCGGAGTGAACACCGGGGAGCTGTTTTTT. Translated, it gives CASSLAGGVNTGELFF.

J is TRBJ2-2 and V is TRBV2, with a tentative D call TRBD2 (5 bases). CDR3 length: 13 amino acids. V lost 7 bases and J lost 8, with 14 bases in between. Germline V gene lookup returns CDR1 SNHLY and CDR2 FYNNEI. The CDR3 region has the DNA TGTGCCAGCACAGGAAGGAGGCGGGGGGAGCTGTTTTTT. Encoded protein: CASTGRRRGELFF.

The rearrangement links TRBV2 to TRBJ2-1; 14 nucleotides match TRBD2. V lost 10 bases and J lost 8; bases outside the gene matches: 7. The CDR3 loop spans 14 amino acids. The V gene's germline CDR1 is SNHLY and CDR2 FYNNEI. The CDR3 region is CANQGLAGGDEQFF. CDR3 coding DNA: TGTGCCAACCAAGGACTAGCGGGAGGCGATGAGCAGTTCTTC.

The CDR3 reads CASGQGAGNEKLFF. CDR3 in DNA: TGTGCCAGCGGACAGGGGGCCGGTAATGAAAAACTGTTTTTT. The chain links TRBV21-1 to TRBJ1-4; the listed D gene, TRBD1, was not tested against the DNA. TRBV21-1 is noted as a pseudogene. The CDR3 is made up of 14 amino acids.

V usage is TRBV7-9 and J usage is TRBJ2-3; 11 bases match TRBD1. The V gene end was trimmed by 3 bases and the J gene end by 5 bases; junction bases not matched to a gene: 4. This CDR3 has 15 residues. The germline gives CDR1 SEHNR, CDR2 FQNEAQ (reference sequence). The CDR3 DNA reads TGTGCCAGCAGCTTTGGACAGGGGGCAAGAGATACGCAGTATTTT. Translating it yields CASSFGQGARDTQYF.

The rearrangement links TRBV6-5 to TRBJ2-5; 10 bases are a match to TRBD1. The end of the DNA is better explained by TRBJ2-7, so the J call may be wrong. Germline assignment: CDR1 MNHEY and CDR2 SVGAGI. The CDR3 consists of 15 residues. CDR3 region: CASRSTTGGSYEQYF. CDR3 coding DNA: TGTGCCAGCAGATCAACGACAGGGGGCAGTTACGAGCAGTACTTC.

The chain combines TRBV6-1 with TRBJ1-1; TRBD1 agrees at 7 bases. The J segment lost 3 bases and the V segment lost 5 bases, leaving 3 bases of the junction unmatched. The length of the CDR3 is 13 residues. Germline loops: CDR1 MNHNS, CDR2 SASEGT. The CDR3 sequence is CASSHTGDTEAFF. CDR3 bases: TGTGCCAGCAGTCACACAGGGGACACTGAAGCTTTCTTT.

The CDR3 sequence: CSVGQGGWAFF. The DNA for the CDR3 is TGCAGCGTTGGACAGGGTGGGTGGGCTTTCTTT. The J gene is TRBJ1-1, the V gene TRBV29-1; 7 positions match TRBD1. The CDR3 totals 11 residues. V lost 4 bases, J lost 11 bases, and 7 bases stayed unmatched. The germline V gene encodes CDR1 SQVTM and CDR2 ANQGSEA.

V is TRBV30 and J is TRBJ1-4; 7 nucleotides match TRBD1. V dropped 7 bases and J dropped 7; count of bases not matched to a gene: 9. CDR1 and CDR2 (germline): GTSNPN, SVGIG (reference sequence). This CDR3 spans 13 amino acids. The CDR3: CASSGTVGEKLFF. The CDR3 DNA sequence: TGTGCCTCGTCCGGGACAGTGGGTGAAAAACTGTTTTTT.

This chain links TRBV19 with TRBJ1-1; TRBD1 matches 7 bases. V lost 6 bases, J lost 0 bases, and 1 base stayed unmatched. This CDR3 has 13 residues. Germline CDR1 LNHDA, CDR2 SQIVND (reference sequence). CDR3 sequence: CASRDRMNTEAFF. The CDR3 bases are TGTGCCAGTAGGGACAGGATGAACACTGAAGCTTTCTTT. Supplemented by reference TRBV19 and TRBJ1-1, the full variable domain reads DGGITQSPKYLFRKEGQNVTLSCEQNLNHDAMYWYRQDPGQGLRLIYYSQIVNDFQKGDIAEGYSVSREKKESFPLTVTSAQKNPTAFYLCASRDRMNTEAFFGQGTRLTVV.

The J gene is TRBJ2-2, the V gene TRBV6-6, with 8 nucleotides matching TRBD2. The germline CDR1 and CDR2 sequences are MNHNY and SVGAGI (reference sequence). The CDR3 extends over 16 amino acids. With 7 bases clipped from V and 9 bases from J, the junction kept 16 bases outside the gene matches. The CDR3 region has the DNA TGTGCCAGCATCCCCCAGGGCGGGACTAGTCGATGGGAGCTGTTTTTT. It encodes CASIPQGGTSRWELFF.

This sequence joins TRBV19 and TRBJ1-1, with D hard to call. Germline CDR1 LNHDA, CDR2 SQIVND (reference sequence). V was trimmed by 3 bases and J by 5 bases, leaving 13 bases between them. The CDR3 sequence is 14 residues long. CDR3 sequence (DNA): TGTGCCAGTAGTATCAATGGGCCCTGGACTGAAGCTTTCTTT. Translation gives CASSINGPWTEAFF.

The chain recombines TRBV7-7 with TRBJ2-1; TRBD2 matches 7 bases. Germline CDR1 and CDR2: SSHAT and FNYEAQ (reference sequence). The trim removed 5 bases at V and 8 bases at J, leaving 12 bases unmatched. The CDR3 is 15 residues long. CDR3 protein: CASSAGRGEIYEQFF. CDR3 in DNA: TGTGCCAGCAGCGCGGGACGGGGGGAGATATATGAGCAGTTCTTC. Full variable domain (outside the CDR3, taken from reference TRBV7-7 and TRBJ2-1): GAGVSQSPRYKVTKRGQDVTLRCDPISSHATLYWYQQALGQGPEFLTYFNYEAQPDKSGLPSDRFSAERPEGSISTLTIQRTEQRDSAMYRCASSAGRGEIYEQFFGPGTRLTVL.

The J gene is TRBJ1-2, the V gene TRBV6-5; the D is unclear. The CDR3 contains 14 residues. CDR1 and CDR2 from the germline V gene are MNHEY and SVGAGI. Between the trimmed V and J ends, which lost 7 bases and 7 bases, there was a span of 19 bases. Here the CDR3 reads CASISRPWAGGYTF. The CDR3 DNA reads as TGTGCCAGCATCTCCCGACCCTGGGCCGGTGGCTACACCTTC.

The genes are TRBV27 and TRBJ2-3, with D tentatively TRBD2 (5 bases). V shed 6 bases and J shed 4 bases, with 8 bases lying between them. CDR3 length: 12 amino acids. Germline CDR1 reads MNHEY; CDR2 reads SMNVEV (reference sequence). For the CDR3, the DNA is TGTGCCAGCAGGGGAGTGTCAGATACGCAGTATTTT. Its protein product is CASRGVSDTQYF.

The V call is TRBV4-1, the J call TRBJ1-1, with 9 nucleotides matching TRBD1. J gave up 3 bases and V 2 bases, and 4 bases lay outside the gene matches. The CDR3 contains 15 residues. Germline V CDR1 and CDR2: MGHRA, YSYEKL. As DNA, the CDR3 is TGCGCCAGCAGCCAAACTACAGGGGGCCACACTGAAGCTTTCTTT. It translates to CASSQTTGGHTEAFF.

The rearrangement uses TRBV5-1 and TRBJ2-3; 12 nucleotides align to TRBD2. The germline gives CDR1 SGHRS, CDR2 YFSETQ. With 4 bases clipped from V and 7 bases from J, the junction kept 13 bases outside the gene matches. CDR3 length equals 17 residues. CDR3 sequence: CASSEGLAGSPFYTQYF. The CDR3 nucleotides read TGCGCCAGCAGCGAAGGACTAGCGGGGTCTCCTTTCTATACGCAGTATTTT. The whole variable domain, remainder taken from reference TRBV5-1 and TRBJ2-3, is KAGVTQTPRYLIKTRGQQVTLSCSPISGHRSVSWYQQTPGQGLQFLFEYFSETQRNKGNFPGRFSGRQFSNSRSEMNVSTLELGDSALYLCASSEGLAGSPFYTQYFGPGTRLTVL.

The chain carries TRBV19 and TRBJ2-2; D call uncertain. This CDR3 spans 14 amino acids. In germline, CDR1 is LNHDA, CDR2 SQIVND (reference sequence). V gave up 8 bases and J gave up 0 bases, with 10 bases separating them. The CDR3 DNA sequence: TGTGCCAGTGCCCCCCTAGCGAACACCGGGGAGCTGTTTTTT. It yields the protein CASAPLANTGELFF.